Included here is one TCR beta chain sequence, with context. This sample was taken from a study of technical replicates of blood from a handful of donors. Profiling relied on immunoSEQ multiplex PCR, and the TCRdb table lists in-frame clones only, not all of them. This table has around 92,000 clones, about 96% appearing once. The CDR3 is 15 amino acids. With 5 bases clipped from V and 0 bases from J, the junction kept 2 bases outside the gene matches. CDR1 PRHDT and CDR2 FYEKMQ come from the germline V gene (reference sequence). The receptor was isolated from a human donor in good health. The V gene is TRBV13, the J gene TRBJ2-1; 9 bases are shared with TRBD1. Sequencing was performed on T cells isolated from PBMCs. CDR3 coding DNA: TGTGCCAGCAGCCGGACAGGGGACTCCTACAATGAGCAGTTCTTC. It yields the protein CASSRTGDSYNEQFF.